Each of the 21 T cell receptor beta chains below was sequenced from the same sample in a study of long-term antiretroviral therapy in people with HIV. An immunoSEQ assay, version v3.0, was performed at survey level. The method was immunoSEQ multiplex PCR; TCRdb's version includes in-frame clones alone and lacks a portion of them. The sample consists of roughly 28,000 clones, 80% of them appearing once. The starting material was unsorted PBMCs, obtained 0.3 years after starting antiretroviral therapy. All receptors come from a man aged 40-49 years with HIV.

V is TRBV11-3 and J is TRBJ2-5, with a possible D match to TRBD2 (7 bases). CDR3 size: 15 residues. Trimming shortened V by 2 bases and J by 2 bases, and 12 bases separated the two germline ends. Germline V gives CDR1 SGHNT, CDR2 YENEEA. CDR3: CASSLRGGPQETQYF. CDR3 DNA sequence: TGTGCCAGCAGCTTAAGGGGGGGGCCTCAAGAGACCCAGTACTTC.

The rearrangement links TRBV20-1 to TRBJ1-2; D unclear. The germline CDR1 and CDR2 sequences are DFQATT and SNEGSKA (reference sequence). V was shortened by 0 bases and J by 1 base, with 0 bases between the two germline ends. The CDR3 runs 11 residues. The CDR3 loop is CSARDNYGYTF. The CDR3 DNA reads as TGCAGTGCTAGAGATAACTATGGCTACACCTTC.

V usage is TRBV28 and J usage is TRBJ2-7; no clear D. V gave up 7 bases and J gave up 1 base, with 14 bases separating them. CDR1 MDHEN and CDR2 SYDVKM come from the germline V gene. The CDR3 extends over 14 amino acids. In nucleotides, the CDR3 is TGTGCCAGCACCATAGGAAGGGCATCCTACGAGCAGTACTTC. Protein product: CASTIGRASYEQYF.

A note on this clone: This CDR3 is also generated by other DNA sequences in the sample. This chain joins TRBV9 and TRBJ2-3; 12 positions match TRBD2. CDR1 SGDLS and CDR2 YYNGEE come from the germline V gene. Germline trimming cut 3 bases from V and 3 bases from J; bases unmatched to any gene: 5. The CDR3 spans 16 residues. The CDR3 is CASSGGTSGLTDTQYF. The CDR3 bases are TGTGCCAGCAGCGGGGGGACTAGCGGGTTGACAGATACGCAGTATTTT.

This chain links TRBV5-1 with TRBJ2-3; D is uncertain. This CDR3 comprises 11 residues. V was clipped by 1 base and J by 9 bases, with 6 bases between them. Per the germline V gene, CDR1 is SGHRS and CDR2 is YFSETQ. The CDR3 DNA is TGCGCCAGCAGCTTGAGTACCACGCAGTATTTT. This translates into CASSLSTTQYF.

V is TRBV11-2 and J is TRBJ2-7; the D call may be TRBD1 or TRBD2 (5 bases each). The V gene's germline CDR1 is SGHAT and CDR2 FQNNGV. Trimming shortened V by 1 base and J by 0 bases, and 10 bases separated the two germline ends. The CDR3 runs 15 residues. This CDR3 reads CASSLGGAGSYEQYF. In DNA, the CDR3 is TGTGCCAGCAGCTTAGGAGGGGCCGGCTCCTACGAGCAGTACTTC.

This chain uses TRBV10-3 with TRBJ1-1, with D unresolved. CDR3 length equals 14 residues. V was pared by 4 bases and J by 3 bases, with 12 bases between. The V gene's germline CDR1 is ENHRY and CDR2 SYGVKD. The CDR3 DNA sequence: TGTGCCATCAGTGGTTCCTCTAGGGACACTGAAGCTTTCTTT. It codes for CAISGSSRDTEAFF.

The DNA of the CDR3 is TGTGCCAGCAGCTCCAGTCCGATCTATGGCTACACCTTC. Residues: CASSSSPIYGYTF. The chain has TRBV11-2 and TRBJ1-2; D is unresolved. V lost 4 bases to trimming and J lost 4 bases, with 10 bases between them. The CDR3 loop spans 13 amino acids. The germline V gene encodes CDR1 SGHAT and CDR2 FQNNGV. Full variable domain (missing parts from reference TRBV11-2 and TRBJ1-2): EAGVAQSPRYKIIEKRQSVAFWCNPISGHATLYWYQQILGQGPKLLIQFQNNGVVDDSQLPKDRFSAERLKGVDSTLKIQPAKLEDSAVYLCASSSSPIYGYTFGSGTRLTVV.

V usage is TRBV7-9 and J usage is TRBJ2-1, with 11 bases matching TRBD2. Germline-derived CDR1 and CDR2 are SEHNR and FQNEAQ (reference sequence). J gave up 8 bases and V 6 bases, and 9 bases lay outside the gene matches. This CDR3 spans 15 amino acids. CDR3 nucleotides: TGTGCCAGCAGTTACGGGACTAGCGGCATTGATGAGCAGTTCTTC. Residues: CASSYGTSGIDEQFF.

The chain uses TRBV4-2 and TRBJ1-1; D possibly corresponds to TRBD1 (5 bases). CDR1 is LGHNA and CDR2 is YNFKEQ in the germline V gene. The V end lost 1 base, the J end lost 0 bases, and 18 bases lay between the germline ends. This CDR3 contains 18 residues. This CDR3 reads CASSQVGLLGAMNTEAFF. As DNA, the CDR3 is TGTGCCAGCAGCCAAGTTGGCCTCCTCGGGGCAATGAACACTGAAGCTTTCTTT.

J is TRBJ1-2 and V is TRBV18; a possible D gene is TRBD1 (6 bases). The CDR3 totals 14 residues. Germline lookup yields CDR1 KGHSH and CDR2 LQKENI. V lost 4 bases, J lost 5 bases, and 14 bases lay in between. This chain's CDR3 is CASSLQGRRYGYTF. CDR3 DNA sequence: TGTGCCAGCTCACTTCAGGGGAGAAGGTATGGCTACACCTTC.

V is TRBV6-7 and J is TRBJ2-1; D is ambiguous. TRBV6-7 is flagged as an ORF with uncertain function. Trimming left V 6 bases short and J 6 bases short, with 24 bases between. There are 17 residues in the CDR3. The CDR3 sequence: CASSRSWDTTFLNEQFF. The CDR3 region has the DNA TGTGCCAGCAGCAGGTCGTGGGATACTACTTTCCTCAATGAGCAGTTCTTC.

The V call is TRBV7-2, the J call TRBJ2-1, with 8 bases that match TRBD2. Germline V gene data show CDR1 as SGHTA and CDR2 as FQGNSA. The CDR3 spans 11 residues. The V segment lost 6 bases and the J segment 15 bases; nucleotides outside the gene matches: 7. The CDR3 DNA is TGTGCCAGCAGTCGTAGCGGGAACCGGTTCTTC. It translates to CASSRSGNRFF.

This chain uses TRBV28 with TRBJ1-3, with 7 bases fitting TRBD1. Germline V gene lookup returns CDR1 MDHEN and CDR2 SYDVKM. V was pared by 7 bases and J by 4 bases, with 7 bases of the junction left unmatched. The CDR3 is 14 amino acids. CDR3 DNA: TGTGCCAGCACCCAGGGGGGGATCGGAAACACCATATATTTT. It encodes CASTQGGIGNTIYF.

The rearrangement links TRBV6-1 to TRBJ1-5; D perhaps matches TRBD1 (6 bases). Germline V lookup: CDR1 MNHNS, CDR2 SASEGT. The V and J ends lost 7 bases and 2 bases respectively, with 15 bases between them. CDR3 size: 15 residues. In nucleotides, the CDR3 is TGTGCCAGCACCCTGGAGAAGGGGGGCAATCAGCCCCAGCATTTT. This codes for CASTLEKGGNQPQHF.

The V gene is TRBV4-1, the J gene TRBJ2-7, with D perhaps matching TRBD1 (6 bases). This CDR3 has 12 amino acids. Trimming removed 3 bases at V and 10 bases at J, with 13 bases between. Germline V gene data show CDR1 as MGHRA and CDR2 as YSYEKL. For the CDR3, the DNA is TGCGCCAGCAGCCAGGGGGCCGGGCCCCAGTACTTC. Its translation: CASSQGAGPQYF.

This chain links TRBV7-6 with TRBJ1-2; maybe TRBD1 (5 bases). Looked up from germline, CDR1 is SGHVS and CDR2 is FNYEAQ. The length of the CDR3 is 15 residues. The V gene lost 2 bases and the J gene lost 4 bases, with 14 bases spanning the gap. CDR3 sequence reads: CASSLWRGGTYGYTF. The CDR3 DNA follows: TGTGCCAGCAGCTTATGGAGGGGCGGCACCTATGGCTACACCTTC.

The chain combines TRBV25-1 with TRBJ2-1; 8 nucleotides align to TRBD2. Trimming took 4 bases from V and 9 from J; bases not matched to a gene: 5. CDR3 length: 13 amino acids. Germline CDR1 reads MGHDK; CDR2 reads SYGVNS. The DNA for the CDR3 is TGTGCCAGCAGTGTACCCGGGGGGGGTGAGCAGTTCTTC. It codes for CASSVPGGGEQFF.

The sample holds a few counts of this clone. The CDR3 sequence: CASSLSRGYGYGYTF. The DNA for the CDR3 is TGTGCCAGCAGTTTATCAAGGGGCTACGGCTATGGCTACACCTTC. The chain has TRBV27 and TRBJ1-2, with D perhaps matching TRBD1 (5 bases). Germline loops: CDR1 MNHEY, CDR2 SMNVEV (reference sequence). This CDR3 has 15 residues. Deletions cut 0 bases from V and 4 bases from J, with 12 bases between.

The chain uses TRBV11-2 and TRBJ2-1; no clear D. Germline CDR1 is SGHAT and CDR2 is FQNNGV. The CDR3 consists of 18 residues. Trimming took off 0 bases at V and 4 bases at J, with 19 bases between the two ends. The chain's CDR3 is CASSLDKRARDLYNEQFF. The CDR3 nucleotides read TGTGCCAGCAGCTTAGATAAAAGGGCGCGCGACCTGTACAATGAGCAGTTCTTC.

The J gene is TRBJ2-2, the V gene TRBV6-5; no definite D call. V lost 6 bases to trimming and J lost 1 base, with 9 bases between them. The CDR3 is made up of 14 amino acids. Germline V gene sequence: CDR1 MNHEY, CDR2 SVGAGI. CDR3 coding DNA: TGTGCCAGCAGCCCCCGGTGGAACACCGGGGAGCTGTTTTTT. Protein sequence: CASSPRWNTGELFF.